The clone carrying this TCR beta chain came up a few times. The antigen is not known. This sample was included in a study of CD8 T cells in ankylosing spondylitis. General study points: Previously reported in reactive arthritis synovial fluid and blood were some of the motif variants. Ankylosing spondylitis blood appeared to be characterized by a TCR beta motif of several highly homologous variants. Reportedly, significant enrichment of disease-linked clones occurred in matched ankylosing spondylitis synovial fluid.

A quantitative 5'-RACE method, one with molecular barcodes, was used to make TCR beta libraries. MiXCR, run by TCRdb on the 5' RACE reads, gives a single entry per CDR3 protein. The sample lists around 440,000 distinct CDR3 sequences, roughly 18% occurring once. V dropped 5 bases and J dropped 5 bases, with 18 bases sitting between them. The V gene's germline CDR1 is KGHSH and CDR2 LQKENI. This CDR3 is 15 amino acids long. This sequence joins TRBV18 and TRBJ1-1; D ambiguous. Sequenced sample: blood, either unsorted or a sorted T cell fraction (not recorded which). This TCR was sampled from a male donor with ankylosing spondylitis. The CDR3 DNA is TGTGCCAGCTCATCGGGTGTGGGCCGGGGAACTGAAGCTTTCTTT. Residues: CASSSGVGRGTEAFF.